The 16 T cell receptor beta chains given below trace back to one sample, sequenced in a study of blood T cell repertoires in COVID-19 (dated by TCRdb to the early 2020s). The library was built by means of the immunoSEQ multiplex PCR assay. TCRdb's version of the immuneACCESS table is confined to in-frame rearrangements and falls short of the full clone set. An unresolved V gene accounts for under half of the shortfall where checked; the remainder is of unknown origin. In this sample the table shows a few hundred thousand clones, roughly nine tenths of which occur a single time. Around 1.1% of the sample is in the top ten clones. Sequenced material: PBMCs or T cells enriched from blood (not recorded which). The receptors were gathered from a man between 25 and 39 years old who had recovered from COVID-19.

V is TRBV27 and J is TRBJ2-3; 8 bases are shared with TRBD1. This CDR3 spans 15 amino acids. V was pared by 5 bases and J by 4 bases, with 8 bases of the junction left unmatched. Germline V gene lookup returns CDR1 MNHEY and CDR2 SMNVEV (reference sequence). The CDR3 loop reads CASSHGQGFPDTQYF. The CDR3 nucleotides are TGTGCCAGCAGTCATGGACAGGGATTCCCAGATACGCAGTATTTT.

The chain employs TRBV19 and TRBJ1-3; 7 positions match TRBD1. Looked up from germline, CDR1 is LNHDA and CDR2 is SQIVND (reference sequence). With 5 bases clipped from V and 2 bases from J, the junction kept 6 bases outside the gene matches. This CDR3 is built from 15 residues. CDR3 amino acids: CASSPGTVTGNTIYF. The CDR3 DNA sequence: TGTGCCAGTAGTCCCGGGACAGTAACTGGAAACACCATATATTTT.

The chain uses TRBV10-3 and TRBJ2-2, with 13 bases that match TRBD2. This CDR3 is 16 amino acids long. Germline CDR1 ENHRY, CDR2 SYGVKD. Trimming took 4 bases from V and 4 from J; bases not matched to a gene: 3. The CDR3 region is CAISGLAGGSTGELFF. CDR3 nucleotide sequence: TGTGCCATCAGTGGACTAGCGGGAGGTTCCACCGGGGAGCTGTTTTTT.

The chain carries TRBV7-2 and TRBJ2-3; D ambiguous. The germline gives CDR1 SGHTA, CDR2 FQGNSA. The V and J ends lost 2 bases and 6 bases respectively, with 18 bases between them. The CDR3 loop spans 16 amino acids. The CDR3 sequence: CASSLYSGFGADTQYF. The CDR3 DNA is TGTGCCAGCAGCTTATATTCCGGGTTTGGTGCGGATACGCAGTATTTT.

The CDR3 is CASSRPGDSGNTIYF. Here the CDR3 DNA reads TGCGCCAGCAGTCGTCCGGGGGACTCTGGAAACACCATATATTTT. The gene calls are TRBV5-1 and TRBJ1-3; D is possibly TRBD1 (5 bases). Trimming took off 5 bases at V and 0 bases at J, with 12 bases between the two ends. The germline V gene encodes CDR1 SGHRS and CDR2 YFSETQ. This CDR3 is built from 15 residues.

Of note for this clone: Other DNA sequences in this specimen translate into the identical CDR3. The rearrangement uses TRBV5-6 and TRBJ1-4, with 8 nucleotides matching TRBD1. Per germline, CDR1 SGHDT and CDR2 YYEEEE. J was trimmed by 4 bases and V by 4 bases; bases with no gene match: 3. CDR3 length: 14 residues. CDR3 sequence (DNA): TGTGCCAGCAGCCCCGGACAGGGTAATGAAAAACTGTTTTTT. As protein: CASSPGQGNEKLFF.

This chain connects TRBV18 to TRBJ1-1; 7 bases fit TRBD1. Per the germline V gene, CDR1 is KGHSH and CDR2 is LQKENI. V shed 4 bases and J 7 bases; nucleotides not matched to a gene: 6. The CDR3 has 13 amino acids. CDR3 region: CASSLGQSNEAFF. CDR3 DNA: TGTGCCAGCTCACTGGGACAGTCAAATGAAGCTTTCTTT.

This chain uses TRBV4-1 with TRBJ1-5; D unclear. V was clipped by 4 bases and J by 5 bases, with 9 bases between them. The germline V gene has CDR1 MGHRA and CDR2 YSYEKL. The CDR3 contains 13 residues. The CDR3 nucleotides are TGCGCCAGCAGCCCAGACGGGTATCAGCCCCAGCATTTT. Amino acid sequence: CASSPDGYQPQHF.

This chain uses TRBV28 with TRBJ2-6; D ambiguous. The V and J ends lost 4 bases and 8 bases respectively, with 12 bases between them. The length of the CDR3 is 14 residues. Germline loops: CDR1 MDHEN, CDR2 SYDVKM. The chain's CDR3 is CASSSRNSPNVLTF. CDR3 in DNA: TGTGCCAGCAGTTCCCGTAACAGTCCCAACGTCCTGACTTTC.

The CDR3 DNA reads TGTGCCAGTAGTAGAAAGCGGGACTACGAGCAGTACTTC. Translating it yields CASSRKRDYEQYF. The chain uses TRBV19 and TRBJ2-7; 7 bases are shared with TRBD2. After removal of 4 bases from V and 3 bases from J, the junction contained 3 bases not matched to a gene. CDR3 size: 13 residues. Looked up from germline, CDR1 is LNHDA and CDR2 is SQIVND (reference sequence).

This clone was observed a single time. The chain has TRBV10-3 and TRBJ2-2; 10 positions agree with TRBD1. The CDR3 totals 15 residues. The J segment lost 7 bases and the V segment lost 6 bases, leaving 8 bases of the junction unmatched. Germline CDR1 ENHRY, CDR2 SYGVKD. CDR3 sequence: CAIRGTGDDVGELFF. DNA of the CDR3: TGTGCCATCAGAGGGACAGGGGATGACGTCGGGGAGCTGTTTTTT.

Concerning this clone: The sample holds other DNA sequences that translate to the same CDR3. The rearrangement links TRBV19 to TRBJ1-2, with D perhaps TRBD1 (5 bases). V was shortened by 2 bases and J by 4 bases, with 8 bases between the two germline ends. The CDR3 covers 13 residues. The germline gives CDR1 LNHDA, CDR2 SQIVND (reference sequence). CDR3 loop: CASSIQGGYGYTF. Written as DNA, the CDR3 is TGTGCCAGTAGTATACAGGGTGGCTATGGCTACACCTTC.

The V gene is TRBV19, the J gene TRBJ1-4, with 7 bases aligning to TRBD1. V lost 9 bases to trimming and J lost 8 bases; unmatched junction nucleotides: 9. The CDR3 totals 13 residues. Germline lookup yields CDR1 LNHDA and CDR2 SQIVND (reference sequence). The CDR3 nucleotides are TGTGCCAGCCCGGGGCAGGGGGTAGAAAAACTGTTTTTT. Encoded protein: CASPGQGVEKLFF.

V is TRBV6-1 and J is TRBJ1-3; D unresolved. Germline loops: CDR1 MNHNS, CDR2 SASEGT. With 0 bases removed from V and 0 bases from J, the gap between germline ends came to 15 bases. CDR3 length: 18 amino acids. The CDR3 loop reads CASSEAWIGVSSGNTIYF. CDR3 DNA sequence: TGTGCCAGCAGTGAAGCGTGGATCGGAGTTAGCTCTGGAAACACCATATATTTT.

The J gene is TRBJ1-1, the V gene TRBV11-2; 9 nucleotides agree with TRBD1. J lost 2 bases, V lost 5 bases, and 15 bases had no gene match. The CDR3 has 18 amino acids. Germline V gene lookup returns CDR1 SGHAT and CDR2 FQNNGV. The chain's CDR3 is CASSPRGSGTGRNTEAFF. CDR3 sequence (DNA): TGTGCCAGCAGCCCCCGGGGGTCCGGGACAGGGCGCAACACTGAAGCTTTCTTT.

This clone was counted a few times. The chain is built from TRBV7-2 and TRBJ2-7; TRBD2 is a possible D gene (6 bases). Between the trimmed V and J ends, which lost 1 base and 1 base, there was a span of 11 bases. Germline CDR1 reads SGHTA; CDR2 reads FQGNSA. The CDR3 covers 15 residues. The CDR3 sequence: CASSLEPGLSYEQYF. CDR3 sequence (DNA): TGTGCCAGCAGCTTAGAGCCAGGACTATCCTACGAGCAGTACTTC. Together with reference TRBV7-2 and TRBJ2-7, the CDR3 gives the full variable domain: GAGVSQSPSNKVTEKGKDVELRCDPISGHTALYWYRQSLGQGLEFLIYFQGNSAPDKSGLPSDRFSAERTGGSVSTLTIQRTQQEDSAVYLCASSLEPGLSYEQYFGPGTRLTVT.